This TCR beta chain was identified during a study of metastatic and nonmetastatic thyroid tumors. Study-wide background: Malignant thyroid and benign thyroid patients provided blood and tumor or nodule tissue whose repertoires were compared.

Germline CDR1 is LGHNA and CDR2 is YSLEER. V lost 1 base to trimming and J lost 2 bases, with 8 bases between them. The CDR3 is 14 residues long. Ahead of thyroid surgery, no patient had received treatment of any kind. This clone was observed at least ten times. Antigen unknown. General study points: As reported, TCR beta diversity in blood and tumor was significantly higher in malignant thyroid tumors than in benign nodules.

In the study's own analysis: A papillary thyroid cancer distant-metastasis classifier was built from CDR3 differences across clinicopathological groups. TCRdb re-called the PCR reads with MiXCR. The V and J calls here are based on TCRdb, not the publication. The sample holds roughly 2,000 clones, approximately 11% seen once. The source of this sequence is a female donor with papillary thyroid cancer or a benign thyroid nodule (not recorded which). Some clones in this sample may be carry-over from other donors' samples. What was sequenced was tumor tissue. The V call is TRBV4-3, the J call TRBJ1-1; the D gene is possibly TRBD1 (5 bases). CDR3 sequence: CASSQGTFNTEAFF. CDR3 sequence (DNA): TGCGCCAGCAGCCAAGGGACATTTAACACTGAAGCTTTCTTT.